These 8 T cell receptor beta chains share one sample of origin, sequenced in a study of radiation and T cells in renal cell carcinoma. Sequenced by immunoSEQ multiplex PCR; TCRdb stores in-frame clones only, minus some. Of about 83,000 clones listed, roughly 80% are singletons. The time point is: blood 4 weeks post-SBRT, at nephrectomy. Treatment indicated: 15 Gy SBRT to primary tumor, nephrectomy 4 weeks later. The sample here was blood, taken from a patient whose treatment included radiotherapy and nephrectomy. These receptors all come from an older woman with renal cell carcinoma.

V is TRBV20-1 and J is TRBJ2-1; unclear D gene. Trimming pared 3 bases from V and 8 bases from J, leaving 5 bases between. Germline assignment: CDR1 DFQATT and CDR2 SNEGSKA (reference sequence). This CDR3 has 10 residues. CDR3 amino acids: CSARIDEQFF. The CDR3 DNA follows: TGCAGTGCTAGGATAGATGAGCAGTTCTTC.

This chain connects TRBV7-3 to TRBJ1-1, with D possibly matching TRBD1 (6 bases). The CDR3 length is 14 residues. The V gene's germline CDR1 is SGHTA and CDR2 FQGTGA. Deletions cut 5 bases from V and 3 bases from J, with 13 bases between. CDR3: CASSAGGLDTEAFF. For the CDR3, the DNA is TGTGCCAGCAGCGCCGGGGGGCTGGACACTGAAGCTTTCTTT. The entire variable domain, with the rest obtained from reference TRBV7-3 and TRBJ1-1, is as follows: GAGVSQTPSNKVTEKGKYVELRCDPISGHTALYWYRQSLGQGPEFLIYFQGTGAADDSGLPNDRFFAVRPEGSVSTLKIQRTERGDSAVYLCASSAGGLDTEAFFGQGTRLTVV.

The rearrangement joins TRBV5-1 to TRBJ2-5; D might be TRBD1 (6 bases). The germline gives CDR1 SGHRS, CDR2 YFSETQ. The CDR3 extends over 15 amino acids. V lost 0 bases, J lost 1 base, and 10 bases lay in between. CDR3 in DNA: TGCGCCAGCAGCTTGGTACCCAGGGGCCAAGAGACCCAGTACTTC. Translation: CASSLVPRGQETQYF.

The CDR3 nucleotides are TGTGCCAGCAACTCCCGGGACAGAGGGCGAGATACGCAGTATTTT. Translation gives CASNSRDRGRDTQYF. The J gene is TRBJ2-3, the V gene TRBV2; 7 positions match TRBD1. After removal of 7 bases from V and 5 bases from J, the junction contained 12 bases not matched to a gene. Per the germline V gene, CDR1 is SNHLY and CDR2 is FYNNEI. This CDR3 has 15 residues.

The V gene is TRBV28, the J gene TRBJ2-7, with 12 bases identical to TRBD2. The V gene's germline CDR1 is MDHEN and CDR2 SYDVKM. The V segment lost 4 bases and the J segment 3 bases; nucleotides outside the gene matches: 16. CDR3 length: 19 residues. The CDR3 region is CASSSRRLAGASEGYEQYF. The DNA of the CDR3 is TGTGCCAGCAGTTCAAGAAGACTAGCGGGAGCGAGCGAGGGCTACGAGCAGTACTTC.

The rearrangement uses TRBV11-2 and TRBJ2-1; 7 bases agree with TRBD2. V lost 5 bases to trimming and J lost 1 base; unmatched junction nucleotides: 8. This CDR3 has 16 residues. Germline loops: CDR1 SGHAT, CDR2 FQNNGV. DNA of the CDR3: TGTGCCAGCAGCCCCGGACTAGTGGGATCCTACAATGAGCAGTTCTTC. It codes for CASSPGLVGSYNEQFF.

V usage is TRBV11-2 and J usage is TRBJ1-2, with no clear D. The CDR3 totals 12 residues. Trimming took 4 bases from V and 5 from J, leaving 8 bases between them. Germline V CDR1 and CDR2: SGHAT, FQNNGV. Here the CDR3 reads CASSSDLYGYTF. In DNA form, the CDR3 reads TGTGCCAGCAGCTCCGATCTGTATGGCTACACCTTC.

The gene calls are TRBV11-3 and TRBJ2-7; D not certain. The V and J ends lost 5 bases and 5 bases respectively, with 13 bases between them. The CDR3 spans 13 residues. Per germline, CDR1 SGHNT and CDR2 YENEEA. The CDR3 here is CASSTLEGNEQYF. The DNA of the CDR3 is TGTGCCAGCAGCACATTGGAAGGCAACGAGCAGTACTTC. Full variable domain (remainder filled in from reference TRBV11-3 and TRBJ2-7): EAGVVQSPRYKIIEKKQPVAFWCNPISGHNTLYWYLQNLGQGPELLIRYENEEAVDDSQLPKDRFSAERLKGVDSTLKIQPAELGDSAVYLCASSTLEGNEQYFGPGTRLTVT.